This T cell receptor beta chain was documented in a study of blood T cell repertoires in COVID-19. The CDR3 is 16 amino acids. From germline, CDR1 is MDHEN and CDR2 SYDVKM. Trimming shortened V by 3 bases and J by 3 bases, and 17 bases separated the two germline ends. TCRdb's table, derived via immunoSEQ multiplex PCR, lists solely in-frame clones and lacks some. The table lists over 200,000 clones, roughly 86% of them singletons. The rearrangement joins TRBV28 to TRBJ2-5; maybe TRBD2 (5 bases). The TCR sequence derives from a woman aged 50 to 60 with acute or convalescent COVID-19. Source material: peripheral blood. The CDR3 loop is CASSFFADEGKETQYF. CDR3 nucleotides: TGTGCCAGCAGTTTTTTTGCGGATGAGGGAAAAGAGACCCAGTACTTC. Full variable domain (missing parts from reference TRBV28 and TRBJ2-5): DVKVTQSSRYLVKRTGEKVFLECVQDMDHENMFWYRQDPGLGLRLIYFSYDVKMKEKGDIPEGYSVSREKKERFSLILESASTNQTSMYLCASSFFADEGKETQYFGPGTRLLVL.